This T cell receptor beta chain was sequenced during a study of blood T cell repertoires in COVID-19. Turning to the study itself: Samples came from the United States, Italy and Spain, spanning acute and convalescent COVID-19.

As processed by the authors: Researchers report that nucleated cell counts were estimated from reference gene primer amplification. Libraries were prepared by immunoSEQ multiplex PCR; TCRdb keeps only in-frame clonotypes and omits some of them. For V, J and clone size, that table is used; D and trimming come from the DNA. Among about 360,000 clones listed, approximately 86% were seen once. CDR1 and CDR2 (germline): SGHRS, YFSETQ. J gave up 7 bases and V 5 bases, and 6 bases lay outside the gene matches. CDR3 length: 13 residues. The receptor was derived from a human donor in a cohort sampled during active COVID-19. The J gene is TRBJ2-7, the V gene TRBV5-1, with 10 bases fitting TRBD1. Material: peripheral blood. The CDR3 here is CASRWTGGKEQYF. The CDR3 DNA follows: TGCGCCAGCAGATGGACAGGGGGTAAAGAGCAGTACTTC.